This is a list of T cell receptor beta chains from one sample in a study of blood T cells in healthy people across ages. TCRdb re-derived calls from the 5' RACE reads in MiXCR, one entry per CDR3 protein. The profile shows 550,000 to 800,000 distinct CDR3 sequences, 32% of them singletons. Sequenced input: blood. Receptor source: an elderly woman in good health. Each CDR3 is given with its conserved first and last residue. Each record gives: clone size, D gene, J gene, V gene, CDR3 DNA, CDR3 protein. D genes are given only for firm matches. Clone sizes are given selectively: once, few, many, or a class where the clone is expanded.

many | TRBD2 | TRBJ2-7 | TRBV7-9 | TGTGCCAGCAGCTTAGCTACTAGCGGGGGCCGAAACGAGCAGTACTTC | CASSLATSGGRNEQYF
few | TRBD1 | TRBJ1-1 | TRBV27 | TGTGCCAGCAGTTTATCGGGGACAGGGGGGGGCACTGAAGCTTTCTTT | CASSLSGTGGGTEAFF
many | . | TRBJ2-7 | TRBV7-2 | TGTGCCAGCAGCTTAGTTGCGGCTTCCTACGAGCAGTACTTC | CASSLVAASYEQYF
many | . | TRBJ1-2 | TRBV12-3/TRBV12-4 | TGTGCCAGCAGTCTTAGCGGGAGGGTAGCTAACTATGGCTACACCTTC | CASSLSGRVANYGYTF
many | TRBD2 | TRBJ2-1 | TRBV12-3/TRBV12-4 | TGTGCCAGCAGTCCTAGCGGGGGGGCCAATGAGCAGTTCTTC | CASSPSGGANEQFF
. | . | TRBJ2-3 | TRBV28 | TGTGCCAGCAGGAGTCGGCTAGCTTACACAGATACGCAGTATTTT | CASRSRLAYTDTQYF
many | . | TRBJ1-5 | TRBV20-1 | TGCAGTGCTAGAGATCCGCAGGGCAATCAGCCCCAGCATTTT | CSARDPQGNQPQHF
many | TRBD2 | TRBJ2-7 | TRBV11-2 | TGTGCCAGCAGCTTAGATCTGGTGGGACTAGCGGGGGGGGTCTCCTACGAGCAGTACTTC | CASSLDLVGLAGGVSYEQYF
many | . | TRBJ2-5 | TRBV11-2 | TGTGCCAGCAGCCGGGGTGCAGGGCAAGAGACCCAGTACTTC | CASSRGAGQETQYF
many | . | TRBJ2-5 | TRBV18 | TGTGCCAGCTCACCTACGGGACCTCCAGGGGAGACCCAGTACTTC | CASSPTGPPGETQYF
. | TRBD1 | TRBJ2-1 | TRBV5-5 | TGTGCCAGCAGCTCGACAGGGGAGATAATGAAGCAGTTCTTC | CASSSTGEIMKQFF
. | . | TRBJ1-2 | TRBV4-1 | TGCGCCAGCAGCCAAGATCCCCCAGGGGAGTATGGGAAAGGGTATGGCTACACCTTC | CASSQDPPGEYGKGYGYTF
few | . | TRBJ1-5 | TRBV5-1 | TGCGCCAGCAGGCGGGACCCAGATAGCAATCAGCCCCAGCATTTT | CASRRDPDSNQPQHF
. | TRBD1 | TRBJ1-1 | TRBV28 | TGTGCCAGCGTCCGACCGACAGGGGGCTTTACAGGAACTGAAGCTTTCTTT | CASVRPTGGFTGTEAFF
few | TRBD1 | TRBJ2-7 | TRBV30 | TGTGCCTGGAGTGTACTTTTAACAGGGGGTCGATCCTACGAGCAGTACTTC | CAWSVLLTGGRSYEQYF
few | TRBD1 | TRBJ2-3 | TRBV4-1 | TGCGCCAGCAGCCAAGATCACAGCAGGGGGCAGGGTAGGGCAGATACGCAGTATTTT | CASSQDHSRGQGRADTQYF
many | . | TRBJ2-3 | TRBV9 | TGTGCCAGCAGAGGGACGGGCGGAGAGGGAGATACGCAGTATTTT | CASRGTGGEGDTQYF
many | . | TRBJ2-5 | TRBV4-2 | TGCGCCAGCAGCCAAGATAGTCCGGGGGCCCTCCAAGAGACCCAGTACTTC | CASSQDSPGALQETQYF
many | TRBD1 | TRBJ2-7 | TRBV28 | TGTGCCAGCAGGGAGACAGGGCCCCCCGGCGAGCAGTACTTC | CASRETGPPGEQYF
many | . | TRBJ2-5 | TRBV5-6 | TGTGCCAGCAGCTTGGTGAAGGGGCAGAACCTCGTGGAGTACTTC | CASSLVKGQNLVEYF
few | TRBD2 | TRBJ2-2 | TRBV28 | TGTGCCAGCAGTCTGGGACTAGCGGGAGTTTGGACCGGGGAGCTGTTTTTT | CASSLGLAGVWTGELFF
once | TRBD2 | TRBJ2-3 | TRBV10-3 | TGTGCCATCAGAACCTTTAGCGGGACGGGAGATACGCAGTATTTT | CAIRTFSGTGDTQYF
. | TRBD1 | TRBJ1-2 | TRBV3-1 | TGTGCCAGCAGCCAAGAACCGGACAGGGGATGTGGTGGCTACACCTTC | CASSQEPDRGCGGYTF
many | . | TRBJ1-2 | TRBV3-1 | TGTGCCAGCAGCCAAGGCGGGAACTATGGCTACACCTTC | CASSQGGNYGYTF
many | . | TRBJ2-1 | TRBV7-2 | TGTGCCAGCAGCTTCCGGCGGGTAGATGAGCAGTTCTTC | CASSFRRVDEQFF
few | TRBD1 | TRBJ1-1 | TRBV20-1 | TGCAGTGCTAGCTTCTTCCCGACAGGGGGGACTGAAGCTTTCTTT | CSASFFPTGGTEAFF
many | TRBD1 | TRBJ1-2 | TRBV7-2 | TGTGCCAGCAGCTTAGAACCAGGGGGCTATGGCTACACCTTC | CASSLEPGGYGYTF
. | TRBD1 | TRBJ1-1 | TRBV6-2/TRBV6-3 | TGTGCCAGCAGCCAAGACAGGGGGGACACTGAAGCTTTCTTT | CASSQDRGDTEAFF